The 21 T cell receptor beta chains in this list originate from one sample, sequenced in a study of cytomegalovirus exposure and HLA in healthy donors. The PCR was carried out with 60 Vbeta primers and 13 Jbeta primers. Assay: immunoSEQ multiplex PCR; the TCRdb copy retains only in-frame clones and omits some. The top ten clones hold about 3% of a sample with 100,000 to 150,000 clones, about a sixth of them seen once. Sequencing used PBMCs. These receptors were collected from a female donor in good health and CMV-seropositive.

The V call is TRBV7-9, the J call TRBJ2-5; D is possibly TRBD1 (5 bases). This CDR3 has 16 residues. Trimming removed 5 bases at V and 0 bases at J, with 16 bases between. Germline values: CDR1 SEHNR, CDR2 FQNEAQ (reference sequence). This chain's CDR3 is CASSTFQGKYQETQYF. CDR3 sequence (DNA): TGTGCCAGCAGCACCTTCCAGGGAAAATACCAAGAGACCCAGTACTTC.

V is TRBV27 and J is TRBJ1-4; D is uncertain. Germline CDR1 and CDR2: MNHEY and SMNVEV (reference sequence). The V gene lost 4 bases and the J gene lost 7 bases, with 13 bases spanning the gap. CDR3 size: 14 residues. The DNA of the CDR3 is TGTGCCAGCAGTTGGGGAGATGGCGGTGAAAAACTGTTTTTT. Protein: CASSWGDGGEKLFF.

This clone has just a few counts. This chain links TRBV28 with TRBJ1-4; TRBD1 is a possible D gene (6 bases). Germline V gene lookup returns CDR1 MDHEN and CDR2 SYDVKM. This CDR3 contains 14 residues. Trimming removed 2 bases from V and 8 bases from J, with 12 bases in between. CDR3 DNA: TGTGCCAGCAGTTTAACAGGGATCGGAGAAAAACTGTTTTTT. Protein product: CASSLTGIGEKLFF.

V is TRBV6-1 and J is TRBJ1-5; tentative D call: TRBD1 (6 bases). The V end was cut by 2 bases, the J end by 1 base, with 15 bases between. The CDR3 extends over 17 amino acids. In germline, CDR1 is MNHNS, CDR2 SASEGT. The CDR3 DNA sequence: TGTGCCAGCAGTGAAAGGGGTGGACAGTTAAGCAATCAGCCCCAGCATTTT. It codes for CASSERGGQLSNQPQHF.

The rearrangement links TRBV10-3 to TRBJ2-5, with 10 bases that match TRBD1. The junction had 8 bases not matched to a gene; V was cut back by 2 bases and J by 5 bases. The CDR3 loop spans 16 amino acids. The germline V gene has CDR1 ENHRY and CDR2 SYGVKD. CDR3: CAISEGTGEAWETQYF. The CDR3, as DNA: TGTGCCATCAGTGAGGGGACAGGGGAAGCGTGGGAGACCCAGTACTTC.

This clone was seen a handful of times. The chain carries TRBV5-4 and TRBJ2-7; D is perhaps TRBD1 (7 bases). Germline V lookup: CDR1 SGHNT, CDR2 YYREEE (reference sequence). The CDR3 is 14 residues long. Trimming took off 3 bases at V and 2 bases at J, with 12 bases between the two ends. DNA for the CDR3: TGTGCCAGCAGCTCAGGGGGGCAAACCTACGAGCAGTACTTC. Translated: CASSSGGQTYEQYF.

V is TRBV5-1 and J is TRBJ1-1; TRBD1 might be the D (6 bases). Germline CDR1 is SGHRS and CDR2 is YFSETQ. The V and J ends lost 0 bases and 4 bases respectively, with 13 bases between them. This CDR3 is built from 15 residues. The CDR3, as DNA: TGCGCCAGCAGCTTGGATGCGGGGGCGGTCACTGAAGCTTTCTTT. Translating it yields CASSLDAGAVTEAFF.

CDR3 coding DNA: TGTGCCAGCAGTACAGGGTATGGGGACTACGAGCAGTACTTC. Its translation: CASSTGYGDYEQYF. The rearrangement links TRBV6-5 to TRBJ2-7; D may be TRBD1 (6 bases). CDR3 length: 14 amino acids. The germline CDR1 and CDR2 sequences are MNHEY and SVGAGI. V lost 5 bases and J lost 3, with 14 bases in between.

This chain links TRBV28 with TRBJ2-7; D may be TRBD2 (6 bases). The germline gives CDR1 MDHEN, CDR2 SYDVKM. V lost 4 bases and J 9 bases, leaving 19 bases between the germline ends. CDR3 length: 14 residues. The CDR3 DNA reads as TGTGCCAGCAGTTCGGGACTCTCTTGGGTAGGGCAGTACTTC. Its translation: CASSSGLSWVGQYF.

CDR3 DNA sequence: TGTGCCAGCAGCGTAGCTGGCCTAGCGGGGGGGTTCACAGATACGCAGTATTTT. This translates into CASSVAGLAGGFTDTQYF. The chain combines TRBV9 with TRBJ2-3, with TRBD2 matching 12 bases. CDR1 and CDR2 from the germline V gene are SGDLS and YYNGEE. J lost 2 bases, V lost 0 bases, and 7 bases had no gene match. CDR3 length: 18 residues. Drawing the rest from reference TRBV9 and TRBJ2-3, the complete variable domain is DSGVTQTPKHLITATGQRVTLRCSPRSGDLSVYWYQQSLDQGLQFLIQYYNGEERAKGNILERFSAQQFPDLHSELNLSSLELGDSALYFCASSVAGLAGGFTDTQYFGPGTRLTVL.

This clone was observed a few times. V is TRBV14 and J is TRBJ2-5; D call uncertain. CDR1 SGHDN and CDR2 FVKESK come from the germline V gene. V dropped 1 base and J dropped 5 bases, with 11 bases sitting between them. This CDR3 is 14 amino acids long. The CDR3 sequence: CASSQVSLGETQYF. The CDR3 DNA reads TGTGCCAGCAGCCAAGTCTCCCTCGGGGAGACCCAGTACTTC.

V gene TRBV29-1 combines with J gene TRBJ2-3; 15 positions agree with TRBD2. V was pared by 6 bases and J by 0 bases, with 10 bases of the junction left unmatched. In germline, CDR1 is SQVTM, CDR2 ANQGSEA. The length of the CDR3 is 18 residues. The CDR3 here is CSVETGTSGRWSTDTQYF. The CDR3 bases are TGCAGCGTCGAGACCGGGACTAGCGGGAGGTGGAGCACAGATACGCAGTATTTT.

Details on this clone: The sample carries other DNA sequences with the same CDR3. The rearrangement joins TRBV30 to TRBJ1-4, with D uncertain. V lost 1 base to trimming and J lost 4 bases, with 13 bases between them. The germline V gene encodes CDR1 GTSNPN and CDR2 SVGIG (reference sequence). This CDR3 comprises 15 residues. CDR3 nucleotide sequence: TGTGCCTGGAGTGCGATGGCAGGCTTTAATGAAAAACTGTTTTTT. This gives the protein CAWSAMAGFNEKLFF.

The chain employs TRBV27 and TRBJ2-1; 9 positions agree with TRBD1. Germline-derived CDR1 and CDR2 are MNHEY and SMNVEV (reference sequence). The CDR3 spans 14 residues. Trimming cost V 5 bases and J 8 bases; bases outside gene matches: 7. CDR3 nucleotide sequence: TGTGCCAGCAGTGCCGGGACAGGGTTACATGAGCAGTTCTTC. This sequence encodes CASSAGTGLHEQFF.

The CDR3 sequence: CASSPGLASYEQYF. CDR3 sequence (DNA): TGTGCCAGCAGCCCGGGACTAGCGTCCTACGAGCAGTACTTC. This rearrangement joins TRBV6-5 to TRBJ2-7, with TRBD2 matching over 10 bases. V dropped 6 bases and J dropped 1; count of bases not matched to a gene: 3. CDR1 MNHEY and CDR2 SVGAGI come from the germline V gene. The CDR3 extends over 14 amino acids.

This clone occurred a few times. J is TRBJ1-4 and V is TRBV7-9; 7 bases are a match to TRBD1. V lost 5 bases, J lost 8 bases, and 8 bases stayed unmatched. Germline CDR1 reads SEHNR; CDR2 reads FQNEAQ (reference sequence). The CDR3 extends over 14 amino acids. The CDR3 here is CASSPSGQEEKLFF. The CDR3 DNA reads TGTGCCAGCAGCCCCTCAGGACAGGAAGAAAAACTGTTTTTT.

The J gene is TRBJ2-3, the V gene TRBV11-1; TRBD1 matches 8 bases. In germline, CDR1 is SGHAT, CDR2 FQDESV (reference sequence). Trimming removed 5 bases from V and 1 base from J; junction bases left unmatched: 5. The CDR3 is 15 amino acids. The CDR3 nucleotides are TGTGCCAGCAGCCCCGAGACAGGGGGCACAGATACGCAGTATTTT. Its translation is CASSPETGGTDTQYF.

This clone was seen only a few times. This rearrangement joins TRBV30 to TRBJ2-5; 8 bases line up with TRBD1. This CDR3 is 15 amino acids long. The trim removed 3 bases at V and 10 bases at J, leaving 16 bases unmatched. Per the germline V gene, CDR1 is GTSNPN and CDR2 is SVGIG (reference sequence). The CDR3 is CAWSAGQGRASDQYF. The CDR3, as DNA: TGTGCCTGGAGCGCCGGACAGGGTAGGGCAAGTGACCAGTACTTC.

This rearrangement joins TRBV11-1 to TRBJ1-1, with TRBD1 as a possible D gene (5 bases). This CDR3 spans 13 amino acids. V lost 1 base and J 3 bases, leaving 6 bases between the germline ends. Germline V lookup: CDR1 SGHAT, CDR2 FQDESV (reference sequence). CDR3 bases: TGTGCCAGCAGCTTAGGGGGGGACACTGAAGCTTTCTTT. It translates to CASSLGGDTEAFF.

This clone was counted only a few times. V and J are TRBV5-1 and TRBJ1-2, with a possible D match to TRBD1 (5 bases). Trimming stripped 0 bases from V and 10 bases from J, with 16 bases between. The CDR3 is 14 amino acids. Germline values: CDR1 SGHRS, CDR2 YFSETQ. The CDR3 sequence is CASSLVGSGFDYTF. Here the CDR3 DNA reads TGCGCCAGCAGCTTGGTGGGGTCAGGGTTTGACTACACCTTC.

This clone was recorded a few times. The V call is TRBV18, the J call TRBJ1-2, with a weak D call TRBD1 (5 bases). V shed 3 bases and J shed 4 bases, with 12 bases lying between them. The CDR3 runs to 14 residues. From germline, CDR1 is KGHSH and CDR2 LQKENI. CDR3 region: CASSPPGLSYGYTF. CDR3 bases: TGTGCCAGCTCACCCCCGGGACTGAGCTATGGCTACACCTTC.